This T cell receptor (beta chain) is from a study of identical twins' blood T cells. Study-wide points: Each donor's most abundant TCRbeta clonotypes shared more CDR3 sequences with her twin than unrelated donors.

Libraries were made from RNA as TCR cDNA, using a modified protocol. TCRdb passed the 5' RACE reads through MiXCR, listing each CDR3 protein once. The table includes fewer than 450,000 distinct CDR3 sequences, about 28% detected once. Remarks on this clonotype: Its antigen is currently unknown.

Three pairs of healthy female monozygous twins were the donors. This CDR3 has 10 amino acids. Trimming removed 7 bases from V and 4 bases from J, with 5 bases in between. CDR1 is MNHEY, CDR2 SVGEGT, per germline. The specimen sequenced was PBMCs. The clonotype comes from a woman between 18 and 55 years old in good health. The V and J genes are TRBV6-2 or TRBV6-3 and TRBJ2-7, with D unclear. This CDR3 is CASTTYEQYF. The CDR3 nucleotides are TGTGCCAGCACGACGTACGAGCAGTACTTC.